These 7 T cell receptor beta chains share one sample of origin, sequenced in a study of blood T cells in healthy people across ages. Combining a sample-barcoded 5' primer with a J-beta primer mix, a second PCR ran for roughly 7 to 12 cycles. TCRdb reprocessed the 5' RACE reads with MiXCR, giving one entry per CDR3 protein. This repertoire shows around 1,500,000 distinct CDR3 sequences, approximately 30% found once; its top ten account for roughly 8%. Specimen: blood. All receptors come from a woman in her 30s in good health.

This sequence joins TRBV29-1 and TRBJ1-5; possibly TRBD1 for D (5 bases). Germline lookup yields CDR1 SQVTM and CDR2 ANQGSEA. This CDR3 region has 14 residues. Trimming removed 5 bases from V and 6 bases from J, with 17 bases in between. The CDR3 nucleotides are TGCAGCGTTTCCGTTTTCGGGGCAGGTCAGCCCCAGCATTTT. Its translation: CSVSVFGAGQPQHF.

The chain joins TRBV9 to TRBJ1-4; 8 bases line up with TRBD1. Trimming removed 0 bases from V and 4 bases from J; junction bases left unmatched: 2. The CDR3 extends over 15 amino acids. Germline CDR1 reads SGDLS; CDR2 reads YYNGEE. CDR3 in amino acids: CASSVETGGNEKLFF. Written as DNA, the CDR3 is TGTGCCAGCAGCGTAGAAACAGGGGGTAATGAAAAACTGTTTTTT.

The rearrangement uses TRBV27 and TRBJ1-1, with D tentatively TRBD1 (5 bases). The germline V gene encodes CDR1 MNHEY and CDR2 SMNVEV (reference sequence). Trimming took 3 bases from V and 3 from J, leaving 11 bases between them. This CDR3 is 14 amino acids long. CDR3 sequence reads: CASSFSGTDTEAFF. Here the CDR3 DNA reads TGTGCCAGCAGTTTCTCCGGGACGGACACTGAAGCTTTCTTT.

The chain combines TRBV4-3 with TRBJ2-1, with a tentative D call TRBD2 (5 bases). Trimming left V 1 base short and J 7 bases short, with 14 bases between. The CDR3 is made up of 15 amino acids. CDR1 and CDR2 from the germline V gene are LGHNA and YSLEER. The DNA for the CDR3 is TGCGCCAGCAGCCAAGGAGAGGGCGCCGATAATGAGCAGTTCTTC. Its protein is CASSQGEGADNEQFF.

The chain combines TRBV7-2 with TRBJ2-7; no clear D. The tail of the sequence fits TRBJ2-1 better, so the J call may be wrong. CDR3 length: 11 residues. Germline assignment: CDR1 SGHTA and CDR2 FQGNSA. The CDR3 DNA reads TGTACCAGCAGCCAGTATTTAGGGCAGTTCTTC. Translating it yields CTSSQYLGQFF.

This clonotype was counted between two and nine times. The chain links TRBV27 to TRBJ2-1; D unresolved. The V gene lost 5 bases and the J gene lost 7 bases, with 18 bases spanning the gap. Germline V gene data show CDR1 as MNHEY and CDR2 as SMNVEV (reference sequence). The CDR3 is 15 amino acids. The CDR3 region has the DNA TGTGCCAGCAGTACGGTGAACTGGGGAAGAAATGAGCAGTTCTTC. The encoded protein is CASSTVNWGRNEQFF.

In its sample, this clonotype was seen a few times. V is TRBV5-5 and J is TRBJ2-5; D is uncertain. Deletions cut 4 bases from V and 5 bases from J, with 12 bases between. The CDR3 consists of 13 residues. The germline V gene has CDR1 SGHKS and CDR2 YYEKEE (reference sequence). The CDR3 sequence is CASSRAFGETQYF. The DNA for the CDR3 is TGTGCCAGCAGCCGGGCTTTTGGGGAGACCCAGTACTTC.